The subject of this entry is one T cell receptor (beta chain). The data belong to a study of blood T cell repertoires in COVID-19. Participant reports of clinical history set cohort assignment. Trimming removed 1 base at V and 5 bases at J, with 12 bases between. The CDR3 extends over 15 amino acids. Looked up from germline, CDR1 is LNHDA and CDR2 is SQIVND (reference sequence). Original methodology: Nucleated cell number was recorded as an estimate derived from reference gene primer amplification. Sequencing was performed with immunoSEQ multiplex PCR; in TCRdb, only in-frame clones are kept and a portion is missing. D and trimming were read from the DNA, whereas the V and J calls and clone size are those reported in that table. The table has around 250,000 clones, about 90% seen once; the top ten hold roughly 3.9%.

Input material: PBMCs or T cells enriched from blood (not recorded which). The V gene is TRBV19, the J gene TRBJ2-1, with D tentatively TRBD2 (5 bases). This TCR was sampled from a woman in her 30s with acute COVID-19. The CDR3 sequence: CASSIVASSNNEQFF. CDR3 sequence (DNA): TGTGCCAGTAGTATAGTTGCTAGCAGTAACAATGAGCAGTTCTTC. Full variable domain (remainder filled in from reference TRBV19 and TRBJ2-1): DGGITQSPKYLFRKEGQNVTLSCEQNLNHDAMYWYRQDPGQGLRLIYYSQIVNDFQKGDIAEGYSVSREKKESFPLTVTSAQKNPTAFYLCASSIVASSNNEQFFGPGTRLTVL.